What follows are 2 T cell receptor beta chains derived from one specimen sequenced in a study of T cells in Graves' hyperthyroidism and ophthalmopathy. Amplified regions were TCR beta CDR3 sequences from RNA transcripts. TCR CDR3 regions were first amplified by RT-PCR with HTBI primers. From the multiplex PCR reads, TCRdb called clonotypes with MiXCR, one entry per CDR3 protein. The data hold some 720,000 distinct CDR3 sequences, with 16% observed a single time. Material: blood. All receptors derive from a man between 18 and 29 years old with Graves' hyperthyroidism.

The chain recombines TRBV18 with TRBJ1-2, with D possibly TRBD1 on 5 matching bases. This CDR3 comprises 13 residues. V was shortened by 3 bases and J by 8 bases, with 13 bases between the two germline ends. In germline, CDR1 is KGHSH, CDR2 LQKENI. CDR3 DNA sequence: TGTGCCAGCTCACCGACAGTGGGGGTCGGCTACACCTTC. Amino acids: CASSPTVGVGYTF.

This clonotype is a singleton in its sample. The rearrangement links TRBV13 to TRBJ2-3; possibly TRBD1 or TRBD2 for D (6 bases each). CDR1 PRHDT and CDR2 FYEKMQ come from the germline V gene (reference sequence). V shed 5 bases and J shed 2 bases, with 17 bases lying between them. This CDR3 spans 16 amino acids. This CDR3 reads CASSPRLAGHTDTQYF. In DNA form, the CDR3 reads TGTGCCAGCAGCCCCCGGCTGGCGGGACACACAGATACGCAGTATTTT.